A single sample gave rise to the 11 T cell receptor beta chains below, sequenced in a study of shared clonotypes between healthy human individuals. Naive CD8 cells were CD45RO-negative, positively selected for CCR7, excluding terminally differentiated effector memory CD45RA+ cells. Measured with immunoSEQ multiplex PCR; TCRdb has only the in-frame clones, and not every one. The data contain about 2.2 million clones, 93% of them seen just once; the ten biggest clones take up over 1.5%. The specimen was naive CD8+ T cells from PBMCs. These receptors all come from a man in his late teens or twenties in good health. Some clones in this sample may be carry-over from other donors' samples.

The V gene is TRBV7-9, the J gene TRBJ2-5; tentative D call: TRBD2 (6 bases). V lost 7 bases, J lost 5 bases, and 17 bases lay in between. The CDR3 is 14 amino acids. Germline V gene lookup returns CDR1 SEHNR and CDR2 FQNEAQ (reference sequence). CDR3 nucleotides: TGTGCCAGCAACCCTCCCGGGGGTGGGGAGACCCAGTACTTC. It yields the protein CASNPPGGGETQYF.

This sequence joins TRBV9 and TRBJ2-7; 7 nucleotides align to TRBD1. V lost 3 bases and J lost 2; bases outside the gene matches: 8. Germline values: CDR1 SGDLS, CDR2 YYNGEE. CDR3 length: 15 amino acids. CDR3 sequence: CASSEGAVVPYEQYF. For the CDR3, the DNA is TGTGCCAGCAGCGAGGGGGCTGTCGTGCCCTACGAGCAGTACTTC.

This clone was observed once. This chain connects TRBV19 to TRBJ1-1; D unclear. V was cut by 9 bases and J by 7 bases, with 9 bases left in between. Per the germline V gene, CDR1 is LNHDA and CDR2 is SQIVND (reference sequence). This CDR3 contains 10 residues. CDR3 residues: CASRVNEAFF. Written as DNA, the CDR3 is TGTGCCAGCCGGGTCAATGAAGCTTTCTTT.

The genes are TRBV7-9 and TRBJ2-5; maybe TRBD2 (5 bases). CDR3 length: 15 residues. Trimming shortened V by 4 bases and J by 3 bases, and 15 bases separated the two germline ends. Germline V gene data show CDR1 as SEHNR and CDR2 as FQNEAQ (reference sequence). CDR3 sequence reads: CASSSSPGSEETQYF. The CDR3 region has the DNA TGTGCCAGCAGCTCTAGCCCGGGGTCCGAAGAGACCCAGTACTTC.

This sequence joins TRBV9 and TRBJ2-6, with 7 bases lining up with TRBD1. This CDR3 is built from 18 residues. CDR1 is SGDLS and CDR2 is YYNGEE in the germline V gene. Trimming at V came to 2 bases and at J to 2 bases, leaving 10 bases not matched to a gene. This chain's CDR3 is CASSVGQDRLAGANVLTF. CDR3 coding DNA: TGTGCCAGCAGCGTTGGACAGGATCGGCTGGCTGGGGCCAACGTCCTGACTTTC.

The chain joins TRBV10-3 to TRBJ1-4; 7 nucleotides align to TRBD1. This CDR3 is 13 amino acids long. Germline V CDR1 and CDR2: ENHRY, SYGVKD. Unmatched junction bases numbered 2, after V lost 2 bases and J lost 8 bases. DNA for the CDR3: TGTGCCATCAGTGAGCCAGGGGGGGAAAAACTGTTTTTT. It yields the protein CAISEPGGEKLFF.

This CDR3 is CASSQGHPGANVLTF. DNA of the CDR3: TGTGCCAGCAGCCAAGGACATCCTGGGGCCAACGTCCTGACTTTC. V usage is TRBV14 and J usage is TRBJ2-6; no definite D call. V was cut by 1 base and J by 2 bases, with 6 bases left in between. The CDR3 totals 15 residues. The germline V gene encodes CDR1 SGHDN and CDR2 FVKESK.

CDR3 sequence reads: CASSLVYRARETQYF. CDR3 coding DNA: TGTGCCAGCAGCTTGGTGTACAGGGCACGGGAGACCCAGTACTTC. The gene calls are TRBV5-8 and TRBJ2-5; D may be TRBD1 (6 bases). This CDR3 region has 15 residues. Germline lookup yields CDR1 SGHTS and CDR2 YDEGEE. V lost 0 bases and J lost 5, with 14 bases in between.

The rearrangement uses TRBV7-6 and TRBJ2-2, with 7 nucleotides matching TRBD1. CDR3 size: 17 residues. With 2 bases clipped from V and 5 bases from J, the junction kept 11 bases outside the gene matches. CDR1 is SGHVS, CDR2 FNYEAQ, per germline. The CDR3 DNA follows: TGTGCCAGCAGCTTAAAACCCGACAGGGATCTAACCGGGGAGCTGTTTTTT. Its translation is CASSLKPDRDLTGELFF.

This clone is a singleton in its sample. The rearrangement joins TRBV7-3 to TRBJ2-3; 11 positions match TRBD2. The CDR3 consists of 17 residues. Unmatched junction bases numbered 6, after V lost 2 bases and J lost 2 bases. CDR1 and CDR2 from the germline V gene are SGHTA and FQGTGA. CDR3 protein: CASSLGLAGGYTDTQYF. As DNA, the CDR3 is TGTGCCAGCAGCTTAGGGCTAGCGGGAGGATACACAGATACGCAGTATTTT. Filled out from reference TRBV7-3 and TRBJ2-3, the complete variable domain reads GAGVSQTPSNKVTEKGKYVELRCDPISGHTALYWYRQSLGQGPEFLIYFQGTGAADDSGLPNDRFFAVRPEGSVSTLKIQRTERGDSAVYLCASSLGLAGGYTDTQYFGPGTRLTVL.

The chain has TRBV18 and TRBJ2-7; 11 nucleotides agree with TRBD2. This CDR3 region has 19 residues. V trimming: 1 base; J trimming: 5 bases; junction bases outside the gene matches: 16. Germline V gene lookup returns CDR1 KGHSH and CDR2 LQKENI. CDR3 sequence (DNA): TGTGCCAGCTCACCACTCTCGACACCGTCTAGCGGGAGGATCGACGAGCAGTACTTC. Translating it yields CASSPLSTPSSGRIDEQYF.